Sequencing of this TCR beta chain was carried out in a study of blood T cell repertoires in COVID-19. Seattle's enrolled individuals joined amid active infection and were then monitored longitudinally. Authors' methods: From reference gene primer amplification, estimates of nucleated cell counts were derived. Repertoires were generated with immunoSEQ multiplex PCR, while TCRdb's copy carries only in-frame clones and drops some. V, J and clone size are taken as reported in that table, and D and trimming were inferred from the DNA itself. The sample has 150,000 to 190,000 clones, about 85% seen once; the top ten hold 8% to 9%. The V segment lost 3 bases and the J segment 1 base; nucleotides outside the gene matches: 5. Looked up from germline, CDR1 is KGHSH and CDR2 is LQKENI. CDR3 length: 15 amino acids.

The TCR originated in a woman aged 60-70 years with COVID-19, enrolled during active disease. Sequencing was done on a sample of peripheral blood. V gene TRBV18 combines with J gene TRBJ2-5, with 7 nucleotides matching TRBD1. CDR3 nucleotide sequence: TGTGCCAGCTCACCTATAACAGGGGTCCAAGAGACCCAGTACTTC. As protein: CASSPITGVQETQYF.